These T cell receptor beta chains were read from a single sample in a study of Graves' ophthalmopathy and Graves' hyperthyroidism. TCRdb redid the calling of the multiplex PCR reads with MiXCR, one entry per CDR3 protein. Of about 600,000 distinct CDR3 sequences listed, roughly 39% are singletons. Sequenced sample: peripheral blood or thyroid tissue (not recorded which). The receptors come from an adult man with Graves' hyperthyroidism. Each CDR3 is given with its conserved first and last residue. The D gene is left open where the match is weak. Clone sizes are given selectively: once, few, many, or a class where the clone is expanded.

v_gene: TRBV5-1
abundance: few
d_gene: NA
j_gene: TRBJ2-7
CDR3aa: CASSLGEAGSAAEQYF
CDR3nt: TGCGCCAGCAGCTTGGGGGAGGCAGGGTCCGCTGCCGAGCAGTACTTC

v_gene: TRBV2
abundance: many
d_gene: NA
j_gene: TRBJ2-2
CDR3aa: CASSEGARSSNTGELFF
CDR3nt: TGTGCCAGCAGTGAAGGCGCCCGATCTTCGAACACCGGGGAGCTGTTTTTT

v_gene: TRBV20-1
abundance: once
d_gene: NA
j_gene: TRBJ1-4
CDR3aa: CSARDGGAEKLFF
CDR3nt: TGCAGTGCTAGAGACGGGGGGGCTGAAAAACTGTTTTTT

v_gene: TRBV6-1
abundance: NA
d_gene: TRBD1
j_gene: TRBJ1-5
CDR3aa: CASTGPGQTHYSNQPQHF
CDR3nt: TGTGCCAGCACAGGTCCGGGACAGACCCATTATAGCAATCAGCCCCAGCATTTT

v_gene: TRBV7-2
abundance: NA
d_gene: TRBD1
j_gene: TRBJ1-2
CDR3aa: CASSLAGQAYGYTF
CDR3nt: TGTGCCAGCAGCTTAGCAGGACAGGCCTATGGCTACACCTTC

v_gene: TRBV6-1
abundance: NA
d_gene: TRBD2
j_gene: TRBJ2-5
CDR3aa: CASMGGRGVRETQYF
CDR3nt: TGTGCCAGCATGGGCGGGAGAGGTGTACGGGAGACCCAGTACTTC

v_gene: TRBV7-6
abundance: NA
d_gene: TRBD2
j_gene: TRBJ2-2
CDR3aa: CASSLILGPGGPGGELFF
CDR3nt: TGTGCCAGCAGCTTAATCCTCGGGCCGGGAGGGCCTGGGGGGGAGCTGTTTTTT

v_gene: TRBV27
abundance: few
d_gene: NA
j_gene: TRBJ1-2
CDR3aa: CASSLRGLEGYTF
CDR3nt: TGTGCCAGCAGTCTTAGGGGATTGGAGGGCTACACCTTC

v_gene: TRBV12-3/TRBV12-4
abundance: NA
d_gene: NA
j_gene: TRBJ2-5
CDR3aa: CASSWRGSQETQYF
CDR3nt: TGTGCCAGCAGTTGGCGGGGCAGCCAAGAGACCCAGTACTTC

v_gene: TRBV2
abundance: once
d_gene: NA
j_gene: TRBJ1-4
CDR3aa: CASTTGGKLFF
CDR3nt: TGTGCCAGCACCACCGGGGGAAAACTGTTTTTT

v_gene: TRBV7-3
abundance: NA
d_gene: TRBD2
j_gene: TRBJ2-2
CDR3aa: CASSSLAGGPKTGELFF
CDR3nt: TGTGCCAGCAGCTCACTAGCGGGAGGGCCTAAAACCGGGGAGCTGTTTTTT

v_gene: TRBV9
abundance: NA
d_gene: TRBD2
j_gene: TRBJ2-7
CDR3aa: CASSVRGTSGPYEQYF
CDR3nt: TGTGCCAGCAGCGTGAGGGGGACTAGTGGGCCCTACGAGCAGTACTTC

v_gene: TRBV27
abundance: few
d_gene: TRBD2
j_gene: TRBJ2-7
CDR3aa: CASSLGAGGTYEQYF
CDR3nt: TGTGCCAGCAGTTTAGGAGCGGGAGGTACCTACGAGCAGTACTTC

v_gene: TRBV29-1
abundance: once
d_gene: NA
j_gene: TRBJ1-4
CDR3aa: CSVADPNEKLFF
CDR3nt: TGCAGCGTTGCGGACCCTAATGAAAAACTGTTTTTT

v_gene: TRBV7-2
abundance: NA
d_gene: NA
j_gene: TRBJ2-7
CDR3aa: CASTGGTYEQYF
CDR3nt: TGTGCCAGCACCGGTGGTACCTACGAGCAGTACTTC

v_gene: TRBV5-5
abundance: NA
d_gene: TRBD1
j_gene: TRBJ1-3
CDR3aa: CASSWGQGSGNTIYF
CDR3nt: TGTGCCAGCAGCTGGGGACAGGGTTCTGGAAACACCATATATTTT

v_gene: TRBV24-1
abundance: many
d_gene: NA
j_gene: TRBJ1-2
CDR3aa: CATSDSYSYGYTF
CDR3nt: TGTGCCACCAGTGATTCGTACAGCTATGGCTACACCTTC

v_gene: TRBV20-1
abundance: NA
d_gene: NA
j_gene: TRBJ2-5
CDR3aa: CSAGALGQQETQYF
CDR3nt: TGCAGTGCTGGAGCGCTCGGACAGCAAGAGACCCAGTACTTC

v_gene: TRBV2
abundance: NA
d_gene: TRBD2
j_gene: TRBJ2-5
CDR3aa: CASRGDGRTGETQYF
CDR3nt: TGTGCCAGCAGGGGGGACGGGAGGACCGGGGAGACCCAGTACTTC

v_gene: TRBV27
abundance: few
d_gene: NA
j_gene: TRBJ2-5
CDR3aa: CASKGSRGTQYF
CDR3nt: TGTGCCAGCAAGGGGTCCCGTGGGACCCAGTACTTC

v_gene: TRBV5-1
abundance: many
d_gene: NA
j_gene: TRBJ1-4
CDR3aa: CASRGGRSNEKLFF
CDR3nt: TGCGCCAGCAGGGGAGGACGGAGTAATGAAAAACTGTTTTTT

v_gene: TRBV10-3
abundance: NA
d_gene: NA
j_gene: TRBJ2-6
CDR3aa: CATETGDSSGANVLTF
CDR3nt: TGTGCCACCGAAACAGGGGACTCCTCTGGGGCCAACGTCCTGACTTTC

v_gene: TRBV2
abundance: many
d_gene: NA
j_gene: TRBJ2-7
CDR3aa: CASSVSGSLYEQYF
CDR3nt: TGTGCCAGCAGTGTGAGTGGCTCCCTCTACGAGCAGTACTTC

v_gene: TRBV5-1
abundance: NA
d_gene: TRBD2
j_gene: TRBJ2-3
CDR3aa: CASSPSLAGGLVDTQYF
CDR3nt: TGCGCCAGCAGCCCAAGCCTAGCGGGAGGCTTGGTAGATACGCAGTATTTT

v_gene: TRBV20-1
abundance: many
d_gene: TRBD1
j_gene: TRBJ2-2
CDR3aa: CSASRTGDRTGELFF
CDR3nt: TGCAGTGCTTCCCGGACAGGGGACAGGACCGGGGAGCTGTTTTTT

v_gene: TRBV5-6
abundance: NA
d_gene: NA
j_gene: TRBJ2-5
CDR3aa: CASSLPGRTYQETQYF
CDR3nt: TGTGCCAGCTCCCTCCCGGGGAGGACGTACCAAGAGACCCAGTACTTC

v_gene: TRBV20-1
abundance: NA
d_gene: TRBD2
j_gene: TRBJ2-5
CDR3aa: CSADGTSVRETQYF
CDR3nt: TGCAGTGCCGATGGGACTAGCGTGAGGGAGACCCAGTACTTC

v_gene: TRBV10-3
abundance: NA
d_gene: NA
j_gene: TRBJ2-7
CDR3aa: CASSYEGGEQYF
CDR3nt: TGTGCCAGCAGTTACGAGGGAGGTGAGCAGTACTTC

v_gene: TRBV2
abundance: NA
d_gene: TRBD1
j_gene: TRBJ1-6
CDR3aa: CASSPAGTGNNSPLHF
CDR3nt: TGTGCCAGCAGCCCAGCCGGGACAGGGAACAATTCACCCCTCCACTTT

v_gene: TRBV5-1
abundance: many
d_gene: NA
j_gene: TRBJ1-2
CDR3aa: CASSLASYGYTF
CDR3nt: TGCGCCAGCAGCTTGGCCAGCTATGGCTACACCTTC

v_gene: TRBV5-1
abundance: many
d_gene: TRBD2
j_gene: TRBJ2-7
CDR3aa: CASSWGTSGENEQYF
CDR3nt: TGCGCCAGCAGCTGGGGGACTAGCGGGGAGAACGAGCAGTACTTC

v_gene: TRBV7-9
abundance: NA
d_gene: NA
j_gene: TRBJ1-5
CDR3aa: CASSEDGGDQPQHF
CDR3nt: TGTGCCAGCAGTGAAGACGGGGGGGATCAGCCCCAGCATTTT

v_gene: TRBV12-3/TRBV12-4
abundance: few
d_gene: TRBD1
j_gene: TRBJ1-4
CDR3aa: CASSSFRTGLNEKLFF
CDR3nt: TGTGCCAGCAGTTCTTTCCGGACAGGGTTAAATGAAAAACTGTTTTTT

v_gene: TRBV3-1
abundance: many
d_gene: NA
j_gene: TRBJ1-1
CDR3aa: CASSQDWTTSVNTEAFF
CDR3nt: TGTGCCAGCAGCCAAGATTGGACAACTAGTGTGAACACTGAAGCTTTCTTT

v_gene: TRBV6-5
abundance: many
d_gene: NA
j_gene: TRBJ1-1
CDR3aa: CASRDTTNTEAFF
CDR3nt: TGTGCCAGCAGGGACACCACGAACACTGAAGCTTTCTTT

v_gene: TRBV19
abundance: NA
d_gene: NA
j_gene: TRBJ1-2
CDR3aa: CASRGGPGVAGCTF
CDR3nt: TGTGCCAGTAGGGGCGGGCCAGGGGTGGCTGGCTGCACCTTC

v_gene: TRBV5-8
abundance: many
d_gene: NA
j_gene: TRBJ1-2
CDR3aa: CASSPIREIYGYTF
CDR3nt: TGTGCCAGCAGCCCTATTCGGGAGATCTATGGCTACACCTTC

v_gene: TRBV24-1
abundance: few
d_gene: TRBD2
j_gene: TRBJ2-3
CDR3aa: CATSDSLERGVDTQYF
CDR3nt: TGTGCCACCAGTGATTCCTTGGAGCGGGGGGTGGATACGCAGTATTTT

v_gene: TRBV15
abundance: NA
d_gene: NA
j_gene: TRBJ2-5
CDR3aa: CATSRGFEETQYF
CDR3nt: TGTGCCACCAGCAGAGGATTCGAGGAGACCCAGTACTTC

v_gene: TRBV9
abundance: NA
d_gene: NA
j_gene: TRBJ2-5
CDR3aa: CASSDRVTDAQYF
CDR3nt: TGTGCCAGCAGCGACAGGGTCACAGATGCGCAGTACTTC

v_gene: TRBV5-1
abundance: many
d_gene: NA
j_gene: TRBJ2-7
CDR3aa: CASSLTGRAYEQYF
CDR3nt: TGCGCCAGCAGCTTGACAGGGCGAGCCTACGAGCAGTACTTC